One sample yielded the 22 T cell receptor beta chains listed below, sequenced in a study of neurological immune-mediated disorders. The time point was: longitudinal time-point 1 (baseline). In TCRdb, the 5' RACE reads were re-called with MiXCR into one record per CDR3 protein. The table includes some 60,000 distinct CDR3 sequences, roughly 10% detected once. The specimen sequenced was PBMCs. The receptors derive from a male donor with HTLV-1-associated myelopathy (HAM/TSP).

This clonotype was detected many times. This sequence joins TRBV7-9 and TRBJ2-1; 10 bases map to TRBD2. This CDR3 region has 18 residues. The V segment lost 5 bases and the J segment 6 bases; nucleotides outside the gene matches: 16. Per the germline V gene, CDR1 is SEHNR and CDR2 is FQNEAQ (reference sequence). CDR3 coding DNA: TGTGCCAGCAGCCCCAAGTTAAGGGTAGCGGGGGGCCGCAATGAGCAGTTCTTC. It codes for CASSPKLRVAGGRNEQFF.

This clonotype occurred many times. The junction shows a germline mismatch at one end, possibly a read error. The rearrangement joins TRBV6-2 or TRBV6-3 to TRBJ2-3; the match to TRBD2 covers 9 bases. The CDR3 totals 14 residues. Germline V CDR1 and CDR2: MNHEY, SVGEGT. CDR3: CASSYLRLAASPDF. The CDR3 DNA is TGTGCCAGCAGTTACTTACGACTAGCGGCCTCCCCCGATTTT.

By share, this clonotype counts as medium-sized. The chain couples TRBV7-6 to TRBJ2-3; D is unresolved. Germline V lookup: CDR1 SGHVS, CDR2 FNYEAQ. The ends were cut back, 5 bases at V and 4 bases at J, with 7 bases in the middle. The length of the CDR3 is 12 residues. The CDR3 coding sequence is TGTGCCAGCAGCCCAGGTCCAGATACGCAGTATTTT. Translated: CASSPGPDTQYF.

The V gene is TRBV7-8, the J gene TRBJ1-5; 8 bases agree with TRBD1. After removal of 5 bases from V and 0 bases from J, the junction contained 12 bases not matched to a gene. This CDR3 is 18 amino acids long. Germline loops: CDR1 SGHVS, CDR2 FQNEAQ. The CDR3 region is CASSPIMGTGLSNQPQHF. DNA for the CDR3: TGTGCCAGCAGCCCGATAATGGGGACAGGTCTTAGCAATCAGCCCCAGCATTTT. Drawing the rest from reference TRBV7-8 and TRBJ1-5, the complete variable domain is GAGVSQSPRYKVAKRGQDVALRCDPISGHVSLFWYQQALGQGPEFLTYFQNEAQLDKSGLPSDRFFAERPEGSVSTLKIQRTQQEDSAVYLCASSPIMGTGLSNQPQHFGDGTRLSIL.

Ten or more counts support this clonotype. The rearrangement links TRBV20-1 to TRBJ2-6, with D possibly being TRBD1 (6 bases). Per the germline V gene, CDR1 is DFQATT and CDR2 is SNEGSKA (reference sequence). This CDR3 has 13 amino acids. V was cut by 4 bases and J by 4 bases, with 8 bases left in between. For the CDR3, the DNA is TGCAGTGCTAACAGGGTAGGGGCCAACGTCCTGACTTTC. This translates into CSANRVGANVLTF.

This clonotype was counted at least ten times. V and J are TRBV5-1 and TRBJ2-5, with D possibly matching TRBD1 (6 bases). This CDR3 is 14 amino acids long. Germline V CDR1 and CDR2: SGHRS, YFSETQ. V was shortened by 4 bases and J by 2 bases, with 12 bases between the two germline ends. Here the CDR3 reads CASSLRTVQETQYF. CDR3 DNA: TGCGCCAGCAGCCTACGGACAGTGCAAGAGACCCAGTACTTC.

This clonotype was detected many times. The genes are TRBV20-1 and TRBJ2-7; 7 nucleotides agree with TRBD2. CDR3 size: 20 residues. V was pared by 2 bases and J by 0 bases, with 22 bases of the junction left unmatched. The V gene's germline CDR1 is DFQATT and CDR2 SNEGSKA (reference sequence). The chain's CDR3 is CSARTSSSDSPRGSSYEQYF. The CDR3, as DNA: TGCAGTGCTAGAACCTCCTCCTCCGACTCCCCGCGGGGGAGCTCCTACGAGCAGTACTTC.

This clonotype appeared many times. V gene TRBV14 combines with J gene TRBJ1-1; D is ambiguous. The CDR3 consists of 11 residues. Germline loops: CDR1 SGHDN, CDR2 FVKESK. V shed 2 bases and J shed 10 bases, with 8 bases lying between them. DNA of the CDR3: TGTGCCAGCAGCCAACATCGGAGAGCTTTCTTT. Translating it yields CASSQHRRAFF. The whole variable domain, remainder taken from reference TRBV14 and TRBJ1-1, is EAGVTQFPSHSVIEKGQTVTLRCDPISGHDNLYWYRRVMGKEIKFLLHFVKESKQDESGMPNNRFLAERTGGTYSTLKVQPAELEDSGVYFCASSQHRRAFFGQGTRLTVV.

There are many counts of this clonotype. The CDR3 bases are TGCAGCGCCTCCGGGCGGGGGGACGGCTACAATGAGCAGTTCTTC. Protein sequence: CSASGRGDGYNEQFF. The V gene is TRBV29-1, the J gene TRBJ2-1; TRBD2 matches at 8 bases. Trimming took 7 bases from V and 3 from J; bases not matched to a gene: 11. CDR1 is SQVTM, CDR2 ANQGSEA, per germline. The CDR3 runs to 15 residues.

The chain couples TRBV5-1 to TRBJ2-5; TRBD1 is a possible D gene (5 bases). The CDR3 has 15 residues. The germline V and J ends were trimmed by 0 bases and 4 bases, with 13 bases remaining between them. CDR1 and CDR2 from the germline V gene are SGHRS and YFSETQ. CDR3 nucleotides: TGCGCCAGCAGCTTGGTCCAGGGCGGATTAGAGACCCAGTACTTC. The encoded protein is CASSLVQGGLETQYF. The whole variable domain, filled in from reference TRBV5-1 and TRBJ2-5, reads KAGVTQTPRYLIKTRGQQVTLSCSPISGHRSVSWYQQTPGQGLQFLFEYFSETQRNKGNFPGRFSGRQFSNSRSEMNVSTLELGDSALYLCASSLVQGGLETQYFGPGTRLLVL.

The table lists this clonotype with many counts. The chain recombines TRBV12-3 or TRBV12-4 with TRBJ2-2; a possible D gene is TRBD2 (5 bases). CDR3 length: 13 residues. Trimming stripped 8 bases from V and 5 bases from J, with 12 bases between. CDR3 amino acids: CASRRGGTGELFF. CDR3 bases: TGTGCCAGCCGACGGGGTGGGACCGGGGAGCTGTTTTTT.

This clonotype was observed at least ten times. The gene calls are TRBV5-1 and TRBJ2-7, with TRBD1 matching 7 bases. Trimming removed 4 bases from V and 4 bases from J; junction bases left unmatched: 5. CDR3 size: 13 residues. Germline V gene data show CDR1 as SGHRS and CDR2 as YFSETQ. CDR3 in DNA: TGCGCCAGCAGCCCTTACAGGGGTTACGAGCAGTACTTC. This sequence encodes CASSPYRGYEQYF.

V gene TRBV14 combines with J gene TRBJ2-5, with D possibly being TRBD1 (5 bases). CDR1 is SGHDN and CDR2 is FVKESK in the germline V gene. Trimming stripped 2 bases from V and 8 bases from J, with 18 bases between. The CDR3 contains 15 residues. This chain's CDR3 is CASSQSVGIGATQYF. Written as DNA, the CDR3 is TGTGCCAGCAGCCAATCTGTGGGGATAGGGGCTACCCAGTACTTC.

This clonotype was seen at least ten times. This rearrangement joins TRBV20-1 to TRBJ2-1; D might be TRBD1 (5 bases). Germline CDR1 DFQATT, CDR2 SNEGSKA (reference sequence). V gave up 1 base and J gave up 1 base, with 14 bases separating them. The CDR3 consists of 16 residues. CDR3 sequence reads: CSARGFDSISYNEQFF. The CDR3 DNA sequence: TGCAGTGCTAGAGGATTCGACAGCATATCCTACAATGAGCAGTTCTTC.

The sample holds many counts of this clonotype. V gene TRBV5-1 combines with J gene TRBJ2-3; D is undetermined. Germline V gene lookup returns CDR1 SGHRS and CDR2 YFSETQ. V lost 3 bases and J 2 bases, leaving 10 bases between the germline ends. The CDR3 is made up of 14 amino acids. CDR3 loop: CASSSDGVTDTQYF. The CDR3 bases are TGCGCCAGCAGCTCCGACGGAGTCACAGATACGCAGTATTTT.

This clonotype came up many times. This chain joins TRBV20-1 and TRBJ2-7, with D possibly being TRBD1 (6 bases). The CDR3 sequence is 14 residues long. Trimming pared 3 bases from V and 3 bases from J, leaving 15 bases between. Germline lookup yields CDR1 DFQATT and CDR2 SNEGSKA (reference sequence). The CDR3 loop reads CSASRQAANYEQYF. The CDR3 region has the DNA TGCAGTGCTAGTCGACAGGCGGCCAACTACGAGCAGTACTTC.

CDR3 region: CASSPGTTSYNSPLHF. In DNA, the CDR3 is TGTGCCAGCAGCCCTGGGACAACAAGCTATAATTCACCCCTCCACTTT. The J gene is TRBJ1-6, the V gene TRBV7-9, with D perhaps matching TRBD1 (6 bases). CDR3 length: 16 residues. V lost 5 bases and J lost 3, with 14 bases in between. The germline V gene encodes CDR1 SEHNR and CDR2 FQNEAQ (reference sequence).

Ten or more counts support this clonotype. The chain recombines TRBV7-8 with TRBJ1-1; 8 nucleotides agree with TRBD1. This CDR3 is 14 amino acids long. V lost 1 base, J lost 5 bases, and 3 bases stayed unmatched. Germline V gives CDR1 SGHVS, CDR2 FQNEAQ. The chain's CDR3 is CASSLVQGGTEAFF. The CDR3 DNA reads TGTGCCAGCAGCTTAGTACAGGGGGGGACTGAAGCTTTCTTT.

Note on this clonotype: This may be a read error: a much more frequent sequence differs by one nucleotide. For the CDR3, the DNA is TGTGCCAGCAGTGAAGTGGGGTTGGGACTGGGGGCCCACGAGCAGTACTTC. Its translation: CASSEVGLGLGAHEQYF. The V gene is TRBV6-1, the J gene TRBJ2-7; possibly TRBD1 or TRBD2 for D (6 bases each). The CDR3 is 17 amino acids. V shed 1 base and J shed 5 bases, with 21 bases lying between them. Germline CDR1 is MNHNS and CDR2 is SASEGT.

There are many counts of this clonotype. The chain is built from TRBV9 and TRBJ1-6; D remains unclear. The CDR3 loop spans 15 amino acids. Germline V gene data show CDR1 as SGDLS and CDR2 as YYNGEE. The V gene lost 4 bases and the J gene lost 6 bases, with 14 bases spanning the gap. The CDR3 is CASSPSGGINSPLHF. In DNA form, the CDR3 reads TGTGCCAGCAGCCCAAGCGGAGGGATTAATTCACCCCTCCACTTT.

At least ten counts were recorded for this clonotype. V gene TRBV5-1 combines with J gene TRBJ1-2, with D perhaps TRBD1 (5 bases). Germline CDR1 SGHRS, CDR2 YFSETQ. The CDR3 totals 14 residues. Trimming took 0 bases from V and 4 from J, leaving 10 bases between them. The CDR3 is CASSLAGRIYGYTF. The DNA for the CDR3 is TGCGCCAGCAGCTTGGCGGGACGGATCTATGGCTACACCTTC.

This clonotype has ten or more counts. This chain joins TRBV18 and TRBJ2-2, with a weak D call TRBD2 (6 bases). The CDR3 sequence is 17 residues long. Between the trimmed V and J ends, which lost 1 base and 1 base, there was a span of 13 bases. In germline, CDR1 is KGHSH, CDR2 LQKENI. The CDR3 nucleotides read TGTGCCAGCTCACCACGTTCGGGGGTCCAGAACACCGGGGAGCTGTTTTTT. Amino acid sequence: CASSPRSGVQNTGELFF. Based on the CDR3 plus reference TRBV18 and TRBJ2-2, the full variable domain is NAGVMQNPRHLVRRRGQEARLRCSPMKGHSHVYWYRQLPEEGLKFMVYLQKENIIDESGMPKERFSAEFPKEGPSILRIQQVVRGDSAAYFCASSPRSGVQNTGELFFGEGSRLTVL.